This T cell receptor beta chain was profiled in a study of post-analysis software for immune sequencing data. Study information: Disease courses included relapsing-remitting, secondary progressive and progressive-relapsing multiple sclerosis.

Carried by the TCR beta cDNA libraries were unique molecular identifiers. TCRdb fed the PCR reads into MiXCR, producing one record per CDR3 protein. The sample comprises about 800,000 distinct CDR3 sequences, about 27% of which are singletons, and roughly 0.54% rests with the top ten. General study findings and limits: TRBV segments more frequent in patients than in controls numbered five and included TRBV5-6, TRBV5-1 and TRBV20-1. Multiple sclerosis was associated with a significant reduction in normalized Chao1 diversity relative to controls.

A word on this clonotype: Antigen unknown. Germline is not matched at one junction end, which may reflect a read error.

CDR1 and CDR2 (germline): SQVTM, ANQGSEA. CDR3 length equals 14 residues. Sequenced sample: blood. This clonotype was sampled from a girl between 10 and 17 years old with multiple sclerosis. The chain uses TRBV29-1 and TRBJ2-1, with TRBD2 as a possible D gene (5 bases). The CDR3 sequence is CSVESRVSGDEQFF. The CDR3 DNA sequence: TGTAGCGTTGAATCCCGGGTGTCGGGCGATGAGCAGTTCTTC.